Given below is one T cell receptor beta chain in context. This sample is drawn from a study of blood T cell repertoires in COVID-19. Original processing methods: Amplification with reference gene primers provided the estimates of nucleated cell counts. The data were produced by immunoSEQ multiplex PCR, yet TCRdb's version contains in-frame clones alone and is incomplete. D and trimming were read from the DNA, whereas the V and J calls and clone size are those reported in that table. The data hold some 460,000 clones, with nearly 90% observed a single time. V lost 3 bases and J lost 4, with 9 bases in between. Germline CDR1 MNHNS, CDR2 SASEGT. This CDR3 is 13 amino acids long. Categorization into cohorts depended on clinical history that participants reported.

V gene TRBV6-1 combines with J gene TRBJ1-2; D not certain. This clonotype originated in a woman between 18 and 30 years old with acute COVID-19. Input material: PBMCs or T cells enriched from blood (not recorded which). CDR3 in amino acids: CASSEGTFYGYTF. The CDR3 region has the DNA TGTGCCAGCAGTGAGGGCACTTTCTATGGCTACACCTTC.